This TCR beta chain was captured in a study of read filtering for tumor transcriptome and immune sequencing. Molecular barcoded adaptors covering alpha/delta and beta/gamma chains were used on roughly 400 ng RNA. One entry per CDR3 protein, called by TCRdb with MiXCR from the reads. The sample shows 35,000 to 40,000 distinct CDR3 sequences, 13% to 15% of them seen only once. This clonotype was found many times. The sequencing sample was made of a population of CD138-negative cells sorted from bone marrow. This receptor was taken from a donor aged 40 or older with multiple myeloma.

The CDR3 nucleotides are TGCAGTGCTAGAGACGAAACTGGTGGGGCTTTCTTT. This translates into CSARDETGGAFF. The chain has TRBV20-1 and TRBJ1-1; D is unresolved. Germline assignment: CDR1 DFQATT and CDR2 SNEGSKA (reference sequence). Trimming shortened V by 0 bases and J by 11 bases, and 13 bases separated the two germline ends. The CDR3 contains 12 residues.